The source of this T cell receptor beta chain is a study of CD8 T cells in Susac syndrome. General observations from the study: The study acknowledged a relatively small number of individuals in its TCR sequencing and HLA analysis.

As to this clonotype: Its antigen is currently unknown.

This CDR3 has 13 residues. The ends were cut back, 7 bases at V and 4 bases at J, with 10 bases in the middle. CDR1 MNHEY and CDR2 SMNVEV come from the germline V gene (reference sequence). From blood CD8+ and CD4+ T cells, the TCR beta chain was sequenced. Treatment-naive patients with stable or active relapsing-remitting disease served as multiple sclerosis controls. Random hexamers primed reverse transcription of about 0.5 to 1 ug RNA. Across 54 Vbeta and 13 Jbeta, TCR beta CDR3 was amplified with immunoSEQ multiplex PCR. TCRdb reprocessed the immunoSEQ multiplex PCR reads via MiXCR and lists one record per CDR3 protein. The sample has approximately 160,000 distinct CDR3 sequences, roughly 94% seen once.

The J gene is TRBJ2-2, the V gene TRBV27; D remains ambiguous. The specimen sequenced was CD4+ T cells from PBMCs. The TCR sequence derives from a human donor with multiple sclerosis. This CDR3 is CASTGTVTGELFF. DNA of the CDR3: TGTGCCAGCACTGGCACGGTCACCGGGGAGCTGTTTTTT.